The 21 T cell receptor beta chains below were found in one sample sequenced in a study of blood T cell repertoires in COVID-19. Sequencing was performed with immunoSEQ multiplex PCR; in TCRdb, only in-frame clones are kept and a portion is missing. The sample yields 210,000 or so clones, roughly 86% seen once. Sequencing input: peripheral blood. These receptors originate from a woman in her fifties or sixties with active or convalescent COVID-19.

The CDR3 DNA reads TGTGCCAGCAGCTCGGACAGGGGCTTCGTGGAGACCCAGTACTTC. As protein: CASSSDRGFVETQYF. The chain links TRBV5-6 to TRBJ2-5, with 9 bases lining up with TRBD1. Germline V lookup: CDR1 SGHDT, CDR2 YYEEEE. The V and J ends lost 3 bases and 5 bases, in that order; junction bases with no gene match: 8. The CDR3 runs to 15 residues. The whole variable domain, filled in from reference TRBV5-6 and TRBJ2-5, reads DAGVTQSPTHLIKTRGQQVTLRCSPKSGHDTVSWYQQALGQGPQFIFQYYEEEERQRGNFPDRFSGHQFPNYSSELNVNALLLGDSALYLCASSSDRGFVETQYFGPGTRLLVL.

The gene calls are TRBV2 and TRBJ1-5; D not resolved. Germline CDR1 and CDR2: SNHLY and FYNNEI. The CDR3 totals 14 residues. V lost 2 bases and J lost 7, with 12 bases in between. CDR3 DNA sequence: TGTGCCAGCAGTGAAACAGTGGCCTGGCAGCCCCAGCATTTT. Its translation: CASSETVAWQPQHF.

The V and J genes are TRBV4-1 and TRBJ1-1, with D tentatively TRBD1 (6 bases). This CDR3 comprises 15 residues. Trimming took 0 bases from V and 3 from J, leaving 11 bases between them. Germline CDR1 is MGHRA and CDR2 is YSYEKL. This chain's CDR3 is CASSQEKRGYTEAFF. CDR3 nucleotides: TGCGCCAGCAGCCAAGAAAAGAGGGGGTACACTGAAGCTTTCTTT.

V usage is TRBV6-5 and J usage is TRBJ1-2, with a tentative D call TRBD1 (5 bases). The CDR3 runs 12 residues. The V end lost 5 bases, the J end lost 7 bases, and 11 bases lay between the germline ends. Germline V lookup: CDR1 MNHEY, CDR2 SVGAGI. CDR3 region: CASSQTASGYTF. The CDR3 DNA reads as TGTGCCAGCAGTCAGACAGCGAGTGGCTACACCTTC.

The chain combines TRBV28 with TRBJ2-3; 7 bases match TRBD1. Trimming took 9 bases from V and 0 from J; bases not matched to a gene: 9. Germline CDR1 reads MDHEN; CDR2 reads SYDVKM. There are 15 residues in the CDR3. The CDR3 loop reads CARPTGPTSTDTQYF. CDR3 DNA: TGTGCCAGGCCGACAGGGCCGACTAGCACAGATACGCAGTATTTT.

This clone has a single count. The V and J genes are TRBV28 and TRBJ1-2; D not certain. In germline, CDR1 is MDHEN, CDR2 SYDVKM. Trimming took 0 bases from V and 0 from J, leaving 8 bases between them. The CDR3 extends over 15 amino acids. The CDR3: CASSLWGSANYGYTF. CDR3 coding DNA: TGTGCCAGCAGTTTATGGGGCAGTGCTAACTATGGCTACACCTTC.

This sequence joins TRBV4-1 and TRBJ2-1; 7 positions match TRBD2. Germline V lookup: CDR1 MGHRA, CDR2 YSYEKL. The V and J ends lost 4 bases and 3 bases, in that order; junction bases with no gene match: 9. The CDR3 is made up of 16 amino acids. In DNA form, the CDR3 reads TGCGCCAGCAGCCGTTCCCGGGGCGGGGGCTACAATGAGCAGTTCTTC. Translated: CASSRSRGGGYNEQFF.

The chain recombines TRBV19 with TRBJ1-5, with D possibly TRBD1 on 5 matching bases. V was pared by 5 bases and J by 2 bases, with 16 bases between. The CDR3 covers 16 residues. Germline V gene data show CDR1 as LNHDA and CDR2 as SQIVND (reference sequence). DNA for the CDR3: TGTGCCAGTAGTCCACGGACACCCCGGGGCAATCAGCCCCAGCATTTT. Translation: CASSPRTPRGNQPQHF.

The CDR3 loop is CASSIRGGGPEQYV. The CDR3 DNA reads TGTGCCAGCAGCATCCGTGGGGGAGGTCCCGAGCAGTACGTC. This rearrangement joins TRBV21-1 to TRBJ2-7; the table's D gene call, TRBD2, was not cross checked with the DNA. TRBV21-1 is recorded as a pseudogene. The CDR3 loop spans 14 amino acids.

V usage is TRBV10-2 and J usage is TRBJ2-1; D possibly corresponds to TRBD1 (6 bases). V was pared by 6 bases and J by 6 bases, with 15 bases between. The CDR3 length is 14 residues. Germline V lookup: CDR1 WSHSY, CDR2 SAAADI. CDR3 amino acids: CASRHNRVGNEQFF. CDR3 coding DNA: TGCGCCAGCAGACACAACAGGGTGGGCAATGAGCAGTTCTTC.

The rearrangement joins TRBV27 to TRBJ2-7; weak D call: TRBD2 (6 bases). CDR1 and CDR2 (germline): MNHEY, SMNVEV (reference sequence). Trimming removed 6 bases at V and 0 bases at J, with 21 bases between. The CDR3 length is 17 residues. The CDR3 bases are TGTGCCAGCAGAGGTTTCCGGGACTCCTTTCCCTCCTACGAGCAGTACGTC. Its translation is CASRGFRDSFPSYEQYV.

CDR3 bases: TGTGCCAGTAGTAATGCAGGGGTTGGGGCTGAAGCTTTCTTT. Translated, it gives CASSNAGVGAEAFF. The chain couples TRBV19 to TRBJ1-1, with D perhaps matching TRBD1 (6 bases). The ends were cut back, 4 bases at V and 6 bases at J, with 15 bases in the middle. The CDR3 has 14 amino acids. From germline, CDR1 is LNHDA and CDR2 SQIVND (reference sequence). Looking up the rest from reference TRBV19 and TRBJ1-1 gives the full variable domain: DGGITQSPKYLFRKEGQNVTLSCEQNLNHDAMYWYRQDPGQGLRLIYYSQIVNDFQKGDIAEGYSVSREKKESFPLTVTSAQKNPTAFYLCASSNAGVGAEAFFGQGTRLTVV.

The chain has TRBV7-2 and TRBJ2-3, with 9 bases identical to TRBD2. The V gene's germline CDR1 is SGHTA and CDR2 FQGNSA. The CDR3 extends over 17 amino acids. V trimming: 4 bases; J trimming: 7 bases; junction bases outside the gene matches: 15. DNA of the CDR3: TGTGCCAGCAGCTCGGAGTGGGCGGGGGGGCCCTTAAATACGCAGTATTTT. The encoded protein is CASSSEWAGGPLNTQYF.

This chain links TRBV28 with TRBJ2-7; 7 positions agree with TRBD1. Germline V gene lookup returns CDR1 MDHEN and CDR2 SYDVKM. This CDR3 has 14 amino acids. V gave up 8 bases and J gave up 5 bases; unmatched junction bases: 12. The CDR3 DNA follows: TGTGCCAGCTTGTCCGGGACAGCCACCCACGAGCAGTACTTC. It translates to CASLSGTATHEQYF.

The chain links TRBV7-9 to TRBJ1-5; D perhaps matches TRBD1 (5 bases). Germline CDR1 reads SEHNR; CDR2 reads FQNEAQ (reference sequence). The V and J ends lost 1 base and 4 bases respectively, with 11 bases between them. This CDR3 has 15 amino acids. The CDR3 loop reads CASSLEGRVNQPQHF. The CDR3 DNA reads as TGTGCCAGCAGCTTAGAGGGCAGGGTAAATCAGCCCCAGCATTTT.

The CDR3 region is CATSDLPLQGNSYEQYF. The CDR3 nucleotides read TGTGCCACCAGTGATTTACCCTTACAGGGGAACTCCTACGAGCAGTACTTC. This chain joins TRBV24-1 and TRBJ2-7; TRBD1 matches at 7 bases. J was trimmed by 0 bases and V by 1 base; bases with no gene match: 8. The germline V gene has CDR1 KGHDR and CDR2 SFDVKD. The CDR3 is 17 residues long.

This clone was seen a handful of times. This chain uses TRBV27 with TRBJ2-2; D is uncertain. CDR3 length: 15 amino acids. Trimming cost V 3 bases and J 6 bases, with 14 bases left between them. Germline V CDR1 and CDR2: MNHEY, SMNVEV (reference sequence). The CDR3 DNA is TGTGCCAGCAGTTTGCGACTCGTAGACGCCGGGGAGCTGTTTTTT. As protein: CASSLRLVDAGELFF.

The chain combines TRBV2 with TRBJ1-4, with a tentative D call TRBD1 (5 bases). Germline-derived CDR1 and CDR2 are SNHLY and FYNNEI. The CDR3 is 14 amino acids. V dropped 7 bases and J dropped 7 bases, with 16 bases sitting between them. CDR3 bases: TGTGCCAGCATCCCGGGACTCCCCGGTGAAAAACTGTTTTTT. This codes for CASIPGLPGEKLFF.

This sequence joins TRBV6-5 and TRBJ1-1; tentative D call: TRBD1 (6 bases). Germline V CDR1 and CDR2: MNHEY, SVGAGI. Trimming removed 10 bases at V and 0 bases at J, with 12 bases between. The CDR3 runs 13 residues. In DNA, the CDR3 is TGTGCCACCACAGGGACGATGAACACTGAAGCTTTCTTT. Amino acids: CATTGTMNTEAFF.

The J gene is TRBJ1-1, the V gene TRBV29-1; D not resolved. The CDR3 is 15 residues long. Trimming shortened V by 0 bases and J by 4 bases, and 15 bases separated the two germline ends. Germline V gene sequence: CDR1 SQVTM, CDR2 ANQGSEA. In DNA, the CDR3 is TGCAGCGTTGAAGATCTGGGAGGGATGGTCACTGAAGCTTTCTTT. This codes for CSVEDLGGMVTEAFF.

The CDR3 region has the DNA TGTGCCAGCGGGGACAGGGGCAATCAGCCCCAGCATTTT. Encoded protein: CASGDRGNQPQHF. V and J are TRBV6-5 and TRBJ1-5, with TRBD1 matching over 9 bases. CDR1 MNHEY and CDR2 SVGAGI come from the germline V gene. This CDR3 has 13 residues. The V and J ends lost 8 bases and 2 bases, in that order; junction bases with no gene match: 1.